These 8 T cell receptor beta chains came from one sample sequenced in a study of OX40 agonist ivuxolimab in advanced cancers. Sequencing used immunoSEQ multiplex PCR; TCRdb keeps in-frame clones, though not all of them. Counted here are 95,000 to 100,000 clones, around 92% occurring once; the ten biggest clones make up roughly 0.27%. The sequences come from CD4+ or CD8+ T cells sorted from blood, collected in a trial of the OX40 agonist ivuxolimab. These receptors all come from an adult with an advanced solid tumor such as melanoma, head and neck, liver or kidney cancer.

The chain recombines TRBV28 with TRBJ1-5; D is uncertain. Germline V gene lookup returns CDR1 MDHEN and CDR2 SYDVKM. Trimming left V 5 bases short and J 7 bases short, with 12 bases between. The CDR3 spans 13 residues. The CDR3 reads CASSLGSRQPQHF. CDR3 nucleotide sequence: TGTGCCAGCAGTCTCGGGTCTCGCCAGCCCCAGCATTTT.

This clone appeared once. The genes are TRBV18 and TRBJ1-5; D is unclear. Trimming took 1 base from V and 5 from J, leaving 12 bases between them. The CDR3 spans 15 residues. Germline V gene data show CDR1 as KGHSH and CDR2 as LQKENI. CDR3 nucleotides: TGTGCCAGCTCACCACGAGCTGGTCTGGATCAGCCCCAGCATTTT. The encoded protein is CASSPRAGLDQPQHF.

The chain joins TRBV28 to TRBJ2-5; no clear D gene. The CDR3 is made up of 12 amino acids. CDR1 MDHEN and CDR2 SYDVKM come from the germline V gene. V shed 5 bases and J shed 5 bases, with 9 bases lying between them. Written as DNA, the CDR3 is TGTGCCAGCAGTGGGATCCCTGAGACCCAGTACTTC. This codes for CASSGIPETQYF. Combining the CDR3 with reference TRBV28 and TRBJ2-5 gives the whole variable domain DVKVTQSSRYLVKRTGEKVFLECVQDMDHENMFWYRQDPGLGLRLIYFSYDVKMKEKGDIPEGYSVSREKKERFSLILESASTNQTSMYLCASSGIPETQYFGPGTRLLVL.

This clone was recorded only once. This rearrangement joins TRBV7-3 to TRBJ2-1, with TRBD2 as a possible D gene (6 bases). V lost 8 bases to trimming and J lost 6 bases, with 11 bases between them. The CDR3 is made up of 12 amino acids. Germline CDR1 and CDR2: SGHTA and FQGTGA. CDR3 sequence reads: CASRDSFNEQFF. The CDR3 nucleotides are TGTGCCAGCCGGGACTCATTCAATGAGCAGTTCTTC.

A note on this clone: Other DNA variants within this sample encode the same CDR3. The chain carries TRBV18 and TRBJ2-5; no clear D gene. Germline CDR1 is KGHSH and CDR2 is LQKENI. The CDR3 runs to 12 residues. V gave up 3 bases and J gave up 1 base, with 3 bases separating them. In DNA form, the CDR3 reads TGTGCCAGCTCACCCTCCCAAGAGACCCAGTACTTC. The encoded protein is CASSPSQETQYF.

The chain links TRBV28 to TRBJ2-7; D not resolved. The germline V gene encodes CDR1 MDHEN and CDR2 SYDVKM. The V end was cut by 5 bases, the J end by 3 bases, with 8 bases between. The length of the CDR3 is 12 residues. CDR3 protein: CASSGINYEQYV. CDR3 DNA: TGTGCCAGCAGTGGGATTAACTACGAGCAGTACGTC.

The chain recombines TRBV7-6 with TRBJ1-3, with unresolved D. This CDR3 is built from 13 residues. The V end lost 2 bases, the J end lost 5 bases, and 7 bases lay between the germline ends. Per the germline V gene, CDR1 is SGHVS and CDR2 is FNYEAQ. The CDR3 coding sequence is TGTGCCAGCAGCTTATTGGACCGAAACACCATATATTTT. It codes for CASSLLDRNTIYF.

The chain joins TRBV6-4 to TRBJ2-5; the D is unclear. There are 11 residues in the CDR3. Germline V gene lookup returns CDR1 MRHNA and CDR2 SNTAGT. V was shortened by 3 bases and J by 5 bases, with 4 bases between the two germline ends. The CDR3 bases are TGTGCCAGCAGTGATAGGGAGACCCAGTACTTC. It specifies CASSDRETQYF.